These 5 T cell receptor beta chains were all obtained from the same sample, sequenced in a study of beta chain features in type 1 diabetes. Whole-study results and caveats: Moderate but significant shortening of TCRB CDR3s was recorded in all four CD4+ subsets from Type 1 diabetes patients.

No antigen is known for these receptors. Since all of the isolated RNA was reverse transcribed, expressed TCRB transcripts were what got sequenced. The assay was immunoSEQ multiplex PCR, and TCRdb's table has in-frame clones only and misses some. The sample records 200,000 to 300,000 clones, about a tenth being singletons. Sequenced sample: naive CD4+ T cells from blood. The source of these receptors is a man aged 25-45 years with type 1 diabetes.

J is TRBJ2-2 and V is TRBV4-2; 9 nucleotides line up with TRBD1. The germline gives CDR1 LGHNA, CDR2 YNFKEQ. The trim removed 1 base at V and 6 bases at J, leaving 18 bases unmatched. The CDR3 contains 20 residues. The DNA of the CDR3 is TGTGCCAGCAGCCAAGCTGTGGGGACAGGGCTCCATGGCTCTGCCGGGGAGCTGTTTTTT. Translation: CASSQAVGTGLHGSAGELFF.

This clone appeared a few times. V gene TRBV30 combines with J gene TRBJ2-4, with D tentatively TRBD1 (5 bases). Germline V gene data show CDR1 as GTSNPN and CDR2 as SVGIG (reference sequence). V shed 2 bases and J shed 0 bases, with 11 bases lying between them. CDR3 length equals 15 residues. The CDR3 DNA follows: TGTGCCTGGAGTATGGGGCCGGGAGCCAAAAACATTCAGTACTTC. Protein sequence: CAWSMGPGAKNIQYF.

This clone turned up a few times. Other DNA sequences in the same sample also yield this CDR3. The V call is TRBV18, the J call TRBJ1-1, with 7 bases fitting TRBD1. The CDR3 has 14 amino acids. The germline gives CDR1 KGHSH, CDR2 LQKENI. V dropped 3 bases and J dropped 1; count of bases not matched to a gene: 2. The CDR3 DNA sequence: TGTGCCAGCTCACCTGGACAGGAGAACACTGAAGCTTTCTTT. Translated, it gives CASSPGQENTEAFF.

CDR3 sequence reads: CASSPPGLALTDTQYF. The CDR3, as DNA: TGTGCCAGCTCACCACCGGGACTAGCCCTCACAGATACGCAGTATTTT. V usage is TRBV18 and J usage is TRBJ2-3; 9 bases fit TRBD2. Per germline, CDR1 KGHSH and CDR2 LQKENI. The CDR3 is made up of 16 amino acids. Germline trimming cut 0 bases from V and 2 bases from J; bases unmatched to any gene: 3.

This clone was picked up a small number of times. The chain links TRBV7-2 to TRBJ2-5; 7 bases match TRBD1. The CDR3 length is 14 residues. V lost 4 bases, J lost 5 bases, and 7 bases stayed unmatched. Germline V lookup: CDR1 SGHTA, CDR2 FQGNSA. CDR3 sequence: CASSSYRGGETQYF. CDR3 coding DNA: TGTGCCAGCAGCTCCTACAGGGGCGGGGAGACCCAGTACTTC.